The 10 T cell receptor beta chains reported below all come from one sample, sequenced in a study of cytomegalovirus exposure and HLA in healthy donors (dated by TCRdb to between 2016 and 2019). The library was produced with the immunoSEQ multiplex PCR assay. For the multiplex PCR, a mixture combining 60 forward primers for TCR Vbeta segments and 13 reverse primers for TCR Jbeta segments was used. TCRdb holds this immuneACCESS table with in-frame rearrangements only. Some clones are missing; in checked studies, unresolved V genes explain under half, and the rest has no known cause. The sample table shows more than 100,000 clones, and roughly 80% are seen once. The ten biggest clones cover approximately 1.5% of the sample. Sequencing was done on a sample of PBMCs. The receptor source for this set is a man between 35 and 55 years old in good health and CMV-seronegative.

The CDR3 DNA follows: TGTGCCAGCAGCATACAGGGTGGGACGACAGATACGCAGTATTTT. Encoded protein: CASSIQGGTTDTQYF. The J gene is TRBJ2-3, the V gene TRBV11-1, with D possibly matching TRBD1 (6 bases). The CDR3 totals 15 residues. From germline, CDR1 is SGHAT and CDR2 FQDESV (reference sequence). Trimming took off 5 bases at V and 3 bases at J, with 15 bases between the two ends. Complete variable domain (other parts from reference TRBV11-1 and TRBJ2-3): EAEVAQSPRYKITEKSQAVAFWCDPISGHATLYWYRQILGQGPELLVQFQDESVVDDSQLPKDRFSAERLKGVDSTLKIQPAELGDSAMYLCASSIQGGTTDTQYFGPGTRLTVL.

The chain has TRBV5-1 and TRBJ2-1; D is perhaps TRBD1 (5 bases). Trimming stripped 2 bases from V and 0 bases from J, with 15 bases between. CDR3 length: 17 residues. From germline, CDR1 is SGHRS and CDR2 YFSETQ. The CDR3 DNA reads TGCGCCAGCAGCTTCTTTAGGACACCGAGCTCCTACAATGAGCAGTTCTTC. This sequence encodes CASSFFRTPSSYNEQFF.

The genes are TRBV2 and TRBJ2-2, with TRBD2 matching 16 bases. J was trimmed by 7 bases and V by 6 bases; bases with no gene match: 5. Germline CDR1 is SNHLY and CDR2 is FYNNEI. This CDR3 is 16 amino acids long. Written as DNA, the CDR3 is TGTGCCAGCAGCCCGGGACTAGCGGGGGGGATCGGGGAGCTGTTTTTT. Its protein product is CASSPGLAGGIGELFF. The whole variable domain, remainder taken from reference TRBV2 and TRBJ2-2, is EPEVTQTPSHQVTQMGQEVILRCVPISNHLYFYWYRQILGQKVEFLVSFYNNEISEKSEIFDDQFSVERPDGSNFTLKIRSTKLEDSAMYFCASSPGLAGGIGELFFGEGSRLTVL.

This rearrangement joins TRBV5-1 to TRBJ2-3; possibly TRBD1 for D (6 bases). V shed 5 bases and J shed 0 bases, with 10 bases lying between them. From germline, CDR1 is SGHRS and CDR2 YFSETQ. The CDR3 spans 14 residues. The CDR3 region is CASSSGGSTDTQYF. CDR3 nucleotides: TGCGCCAGCAGTAGTGGGGGCAGCACAGATACGCAGTATTTT.

This chain uses TRBV7-9 with TRBJ1-3, with D unclear. The CDR3 extends over 15 amino acids. Trimming removed 1 base from V and 0 bases from J, with 7 bases in between. Germline CDR1 and CDR2: SEHNR and FQNEAQ (reference sequence). This CDR3 is CASSLGASSGNTIYF. CDR3 DNA sequence: TGTGCCAGCAGCTTAGGCGCGAGCTCTGGAAACACCATATATTTT.

V gene TRBV7-9 combines with J gene TRBJ1-1; TRBD1 matches 8 bases. Germline V lookup: CDR1 SEHNR, CDR2 FQNEAQ (reference sequence). The CDR3 sequence is 15 residues long. The trim removed 1 base at V and 6 bases at J, leaving 7 bases unmatched. The CDR3 bases are TGTGCCAGCAGCTTAGTTGCAGGGGGCGCCGCTGAAGCTTTCTTT. Translated, it gives CASSLVAGGAAEAFF.

The chain employs TRBV19 and TRBJ2-1; 7 nucleotides agree with TRBD1. The CDR3 spans 15 residues. V lost 10 bases to trimming and J lost 3 bases; unmatched junction nucleotides: 12. The germline gives CDR1 LNHDA, CDR2 SQIVND (reference sequence). The CDR3 DNA reads as TGTGCCACCAACCCCCGGGACAGATACTACAATGAGCAGTTCTTC. Its translation: CATNPRDRYYNEQFF.

The CDR3 region is CASSSRGAGSYEQYF. DNA of the CDR3: TGTGCCAGCAGTAGCAGGGGGGCAGGGTCCTACGAGCAGTACTTC. The V and J genes are TRBV9 and TRBJ2-7; possible D gene TRBD1, 7 bases. Trimming removed 5 bases at V and 1 base at J, with 16 bases between. The CDR3 sequence is 15 residues long. Germline V gene lookup returns CDR1 SGDLS and CDR2 YYNGEE.

The V call is TRBV29-1, the J call TRBJ2-3; 8 nucleotides line up with TRBD1. V shed 8 bases, J shed 5 bases, and the junction held 9 bases outside the gene matches. The CDR3 runs 13 residues. Germline CDR1 SQVTM, CDR2 ANQGSEA. The CDR3 DNA reads TGCAGCCTATATGGACAGGGAGGAGATACGCAGTATTTT. This translates into CSLYGQGGDTQYF.

The V gene is TRBV6-4, the J gene TRBJ2-2; TRBD1 matches 8 bases. The J segment lost 1 base and the V segment lost 6 bases, leaving 7 bases of the junction unmatched. The CDR3 has 16 residues. CDR1 is MRHNA and CDR2 is SNTAGT in the germline V gene. The CDR3 bases are TGTGCCAGCAGAAAAGGACAGGGACGGAACACCGGGGAGCTGTTTTTT. Its protein is CASRKGQGRNTGELFF.